Listed here are 27 T cell receptor beta chains from one sample, sequenced in a study of T cell responses to AZD1222 COVID-19 vaccine. Assay: immunoSEQ multiplex PCR; the TCRdb copy retains only in-frame clones and omits some. The sample has about 120,000 clones, 75% to 90% seen once; the top ten hold roughly 2.7%. This sample comprised peripheral blood, obtained 28 days after the second AZD1222 dose. All receptors come from an adult who received the AZD1222 COVID-19 vaccine.

The chain joins TRBV2 to TRBJ2-1; no definite D call. This CDR3 is 13 amino acids long. The V end lost 7 bases, the J end lost 7 bases, and 14 bases lay between the germline ends. Germline V CDR1 and CDR2: SNHLY, FYNNEI. The CDR3: CASTPPLTNEQFF. CDR3 DNA sequence: TGTGCCAGCACCCCGCCACTAACTAATGAGCAGTTCTTC.

The chain carries TRBV6-5 and TRBJ2-1; possibly TRBD1 for D (6 bases). The CDR3 runs 16 residues. Trimming removed 0 bases from V and 4 bases from J, with 13 bases in between. Germline V gene lookup returns CDR1 MNHEY and CDR2 SVGAGI. The DNA for the CDR3 is TGTGCCAGCAGTTACTCTGGCGGACAGTTGTACAATGAGCAGTTCTTC. It specifies CASSYSGGQLYNEQFF.

This chain's CDR3 is CASSPPGFGQETQYF. The CDR3 coding sequence is TGTGCCAGCAGCCCTCCGGGGTTTGGCCAAGAGACCCAGTACTTC. V is TRBV2 and J is TRBJ2-5, with D perhaps matching TRBD2 (5 bases). The V gene's germline CDR1 is SNHLY and CDR2 FYNNEI. Trimming took off 6 bases at V and 1 base at J, with 15 bases between the two ends. The CDR3 is made up of 15 amino acids. The full variable domain, completed using reference TRBV2 and TRBJ2-5, is EPEVTQTPSHQVTQMGQEVILRCVPISNHLYFYWYRQILGQKVEFLVSFYNNEISEKSEIFDDQFSVERPDGSNFTLKIRSTKLEDSAMYFCASSPPGFGQETQYFGPGTRLLVL.

The J gene is TRBJ1-1, the V gene TRBV6-5; D is unresolved. The germline V gene has CDR1 MNHEY and CDR2 SVGAGI. The length of the CDR3 is 15 residues. V was pared by 6 bases and J by 5 bases, with 19 bases between. CDR3 nucleotide sequence: TGTGCCAGCAGGCCCAATGCAGTGGGGAGGACTGAAGCTTTCTTT. Its protein is CASRPNAVGRTEAFF.

This clone was recorded only once. The chain employs TRBV6-5 and TRBJ1-2, with D uncertain. This CDR3 comprises 14 residues. Germline CDR1 reads MNHEY; CDR2 reads SVGAGI. Trimming cost V 5 bases and J 4 bases, with 14 bases left between them. The CDR3 here is CASSSGRGRYGYTF. The DNA of the CDR3 is TGTGCCAGCAGTAGCGGACGAGGTCGCTATGGCTACACCTTC.

The V gene is TRBV5-1, the J gene TRBJ1-2, with TRBD1 as a possible D gene (5 bases). CDR1 SGHRS and CDR2 YFSETQ come from the germline V gene. The CDR3 runs to 14 residues. Trimming took 4 bases from V and 4 from J, leaving 14 bases between them. DNA of the CDR3: TGCGCCAGCAGCCCCTCCGGGGCAGTCTATGGCTACACCTTC. It specifies CASSPSGAVYGYTF.

This clone was observed a few times. The chain couples TRBV6-5 to TRBJ2-1, with 11 bases identical to TRBD2. Germline V gene data show CDR1 as MNHEY and CDR2 as SVGAGI. V shed 6 bases, J shed 7 bases, and the junction held 8 bases outside the gene matches. The CDR3 sequence is 15 residues long. The DNA of the CDR3 is TGTGCCAGCAGAGCAAGACTAGCGGGGTGGAATGAGCAGTTCTTC. It encodes CASRARLAGWNEQFF.

The CDR3 nucleotides are TGTGCCAGCAGCTCTAGCGGGGGCACCTACAATGAGCAGTTCTTC. Translation gives CASSSSGGTYNEQFF. The V call is TRBV27, the J call TRBJ2-1, with 10 bases aligning to TRBD2. This CDR3 is built from 15 residues. Looked up from germline, CDR1 is MNHEY and CDR2 is SMNVEV (reference sequence). V shed 6 bases and J 2 bases; nucleotides not matched to a gene: 4.

The V gene is TRBV9, the J gene TRBJ2-1; the match to TRBD1 covers 10 bases. The CDR3 sequence is 14 residues long. V shed 4 bases and J 8 bases; nucleotides not matched to a gene: 6. Germline V gives CDR1 SGDLS, CDR2 YYNGEE. The CDR3, as DNA: TGTGCCAGCAGCTCTTGGGACAGGGGCGATGAGCAGTTCTTC. Translated, it gives CASSSWDRGDEQFF. Together with reference TRBV9 and TRBJ2-1, the CDR3 gives the full variable domain: DSGVTQTPKHLITATGQRVTLRCSPRSGDLSVYWYQQSLDQGLQFLIQYYNGEERAKGNILERFSAQQFPDLHSELNLSSLELGDSALYFCASSSWDRGDEQFFGPGTRLTVL.

V is TRBV28 and J is TRBJ1-2; 8 bases line up with TRBD1. J gave up 6 bases and V 3 bases, and 6 bases lay outside the gene matches. The germline V gene has CDR1 MDHEN and CDR2 SYDVKM. There are 14 residues in the CDR3. CDR3 in amino acids: CASSLDRVKHGYTF. The DNA of the CDR3 is TGTGCCAGCAGTTTGGACAGGGTAAAGCATGGCTACACCTTC.

This chain joins TRBV3-1 (or the pseudogene TRBV3-2) and TRBJ1-2; TRBD1 matches at 8 bases. Germline loops: CDR1 LGHDT, CDR2 YNNKEL (reference sequence). The CDR3 spans 14 residues. With 5 bases clipped from V and 11 bases from J, the junction kept 13 bases outside the gene matches. CDR3 amino acids: CASSTPGGLEGYTF. CDR3 bases: TGTGCCAGCAGCACCCCAGGGGGCCTGGAGGGTTACACCTTC.

The CDR3 spells CASSLASSDTQYF. The CDR3 region has the DNA TGTGCCAGCAGCCTGGCTAGCTCAGATACGCAGTATTTT. J is TRBJ2-3 and V is TRBV7-9, with D tentatively TRBD2 (5 bases). The germline gives CDR1 SEHNR, CDR2 FQNEAQ (reference sequence). This CDR3 is built from 13 residues. V was pared by 5 bases and J by 4 bases, with 10 bases between.

This sequence joins TRBV18 and TRBJ1-3, with TRBD1 matching 9 bases. Trimming at V came to 3 bases and at J to 4 bases, leaving 1 base not matched to a gene. Germline values: CDR1 KGHSH, CDR2 LQKENI. CDR3 size: 14 residues. This CDR3 reads CASSPGTGGNTIYF. CDR3 in DNA: TGTGCCAGCTCACCTGGGACAGGGGGAAACACCATATATTTT.

The chain carries TRBV6-5 and TRBJ1-1; D gene ambiguous. This CDR3 has 12 amino acids. V lost 0 bases to trimming and J lost 10 bases, with 9 bases between them. CDR1 and CDR2 from the germline V gene are MNHEY and SVGAGI. The CDR3 region is CASSYSGEGAFF. CDR3 in DNA: TGTGCCAGCAGTTACTCGGGTGAGGGAGCTTTCTTT.

The chain recombines TRBV11-1 with TRBJ2-7; 7 nucleotides agree with TRBD1. The CDR3 spans 15 residues. The J segment lost 2 bases and the V segment lost 2 bases, leaving 6 bases of the junction unmatched. Germline CDR1 and CDR2: SGHAT and FQDESV (reference sequence). The CDR3 DNA sequence: TGTGCCAGCAGCTTAACGGCAGGGGGTCCCTACGAGCAGTACTTC. Its protein product is CASSLTAGGPYEQYF.

V is TRBV15 and J is TRBJ1-5; D unclear. This CDR3 has 17 amino acids. CDR1 and CDR2 from the germline V gene are LNHNV and YYDKDF (reference sequence). The germline V and J ends were trimmed by 0 bases and 1 base, with 13 bases remaining between them. The CDR3 protein is CATSRDPREASNQPQHF. The CDR3 DNA is TGTGCCACCAGCAGAGATCCGCGAGAAGCGAGCAATCAGCCCCAGCATTTT. The variable domain in full, with the rest retrieved from reference TRBV15 and TRBJ1-5, is DAMVIQNPRYQVTQFGKPVTLSCSQTLNHNVMYWYQQKSSQAPKLLFHYYDKDFNNEADTPDNFQSRRPNTSFCFLDIRSPGLGDTAMYLCATSRDPREASNQPQHFGDGTRLSIL.

This sequence joins TRBV19 and TRBJ2-6; D uncertain. Germline CDR1 LNHDA, CDR2 SQIVND (reference sequence). With 3 bases removed from V and 0 bases from J, the gap between germline ends came to 12 bases. The CDR3 length is 17 residues. The chain's CDR3 is CASSIDRATSGANVLTF. The CDR3 region has the DNA TGTGCCAGTAGTATCGATCGGGCAACCTCTGGGGCCAACGTCCTGACTTTC.

The chain joins TRBV24-1 to TRBJ2-7, with 8 bases identical to TRBD1. Looked up from germline, CDR1 is KGHDR and CDR2 is SFDVKD. The CDR3 loop spans 16 amino acids. V gave up 1 base and J gave up 4 bases; unmatched junction bases: 8. For the CDR3, the DNA is TGTGCCACCAGTGATTTTAGCACAGGGGGAAGGTACGAGCAGTACTTC. Its protein product is CATSDFSTGGRYEQYF.

The chain carries TRBV12-3 or TRBV12-4 and TRBJ1-5; possibly TRBD1 for D (5 bases). The length of the CDR3 is 13 residues. Trimming took 5 bases from V and 6 from J, leaving 11 bases between them. For the CDR3, the DNA is TGTGCCAGCAGTCCGGGGGTGGTTCAGCCCCAGCATTTT. Translating gives CASSPGVVQPQHF.

The rearrangement links TRBV2 to TRBJ1-4; unclear D gene. This CDR3 contains 15 residues. Trimming took off 3 bases at V and 0 bases at J, with 8 bases between the two ends. Germline V lookup: CDR1 SNHLY, CDR2 FYNNEI. CDR3 in amino acids: CASSETPATNEKLFF. CDR3 nucleotide sequence: TGTGCCAGCAGTGAGACACCAGCAACTAATGAAAAACTGTTTTTT. The variable domain in full, with the rest retrieved from reference TRBV2 and TRBJ1-4, is EPEVTQTPSHQVTQMGQEVILRCVPISNHLYFYWYRQILGQKVEFLVSFYNNEISEKSEIFDDQFSVERPDGSNFTLKIRSTKLEDSAMYFCASSETPATNEKLFFGSGTQLSVL.

This chain joins TRBV3-1 (or the pseudogene TRBV3-2) and TRBJ1-2; possibly TRBD1 for D (5 bases). In germline, CDR1 is LGHDT, CDR2 YNNKEL (reference sequence). CDR3 length: 14 residues. The germline V and J ends were trimmed by 1 base and 0 bases, with 6 bases remaining between them. CDR3 coding DNA: TGTGCCAGCAGCCAAGGGGGCACTAACTATGGCTACACCTTC. The encoded protein is CASSQGGTNYGYTF.

The V gene is TRBV6-2 or TRBV6-3, the J gene TRBJ1-1, with D unclear. The CDR3 contains 16 residues. Germline loops: CDR1 MNHEY, CDR2 SVGEGT. With 0 bases removed from V and 0 bases from J, the gap between germline ends came to 11 bases. Written as DNA, the CDR3 is TGTGCCAGCAGTTACTCGTTTTGGGATTTGAACACTGAAGCTTTCTTT. Translation gives CASSYSFWDLNTEAFF.

J is TRBJ1-2 and V is TRBV24-1; D gene ambiguous. The CDR3 has 12 residues. V lost 4 bases and J 7 bases, leaving 9 bases between the germline ends. Germline V gene data show CDR1 as KGHDR and CDR2 as SFDVKD. CDR3 nucleotides: TGTGCCACCAGTGACCGACGGAGTGGCTACACCTTC. This encodes CATSDRRSGYTF.

A few counts support this clone. The V gene is TRBV6-5, the J gene TRBJ1-6; D gene uncertain. The V end lost 6 bases, the J end lost 5 bases, and 8 bases lay between the germline ends. CDR1 and CDR2 from the germline V gene are MNHEY and SVGAGI. The CDR3 spans 13 residues. CDR3 sequence reads: CASRGRNNSPLHF. The CDR3 DNA is TGTGCCAGCAGGGGCCGTAATAATTCACCCCTCCACTTT.

The chain has TRBV9 and TRBJ2-5, with 7 bases matching TRBD2. The CDR3 is made up of 15 amino acids. Germline CDR1 and CDR2: SGDLS and YYNGEE. After removal of 1 base from V and 0 bases from J, the junction contained 3 bases not matched to a gene. Here the CDR3 reads CASSVRRGDQETQYF. In DNA, the CDR3 is TGTGCCAGCAGCGTAAGACGGGGGGACCAAGAGACCCAGTACTTC.

V usage is TRBV9 and J usage is TRBJ1-2, with 8 bases lining up with TRBD1. Germline V CDR1 and CDR2: SGDLS, YYNGEE. J was trimmed by 5 bases and V by 3 bases; bases with no gene match: 12. The CDR3 has 16 residues. CDR3 in DNA: TGTGCCAGCAGCGCGACAACGCAGGGGGCACGATATGGCTACACCTTC. This translates into CASSATTQGARYGYTF.

The gene calls are TRBV7-8 and TRBJ1-5; D possibly corresponds to TRBD1 (5 bases). The V gene's germline CDR1 is SGHVS and CDR2 FQNEAQ. V lost 3 bases and J 7 bases, leaving 13 bases between the germline ends. The CDR3 runs to 14 residues. The CDR3 is CASSFDSWRQPQHF. CDR3 nucleotides: TGTGCCAGCAGCTTCGACAGTTGGCGACAGCCCCAGCATTTT.